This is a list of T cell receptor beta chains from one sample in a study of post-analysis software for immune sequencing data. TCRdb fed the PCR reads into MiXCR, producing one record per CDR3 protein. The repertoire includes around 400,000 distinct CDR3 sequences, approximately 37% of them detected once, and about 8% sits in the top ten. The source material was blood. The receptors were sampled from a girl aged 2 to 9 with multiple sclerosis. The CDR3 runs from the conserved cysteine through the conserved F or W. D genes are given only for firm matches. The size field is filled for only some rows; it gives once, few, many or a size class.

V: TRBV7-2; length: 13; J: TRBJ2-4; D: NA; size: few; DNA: TGTGCCAGCAGCTTAGGAGGGGGGTTAGAGCAGTACTTC; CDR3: CASSLGGGLEQYF
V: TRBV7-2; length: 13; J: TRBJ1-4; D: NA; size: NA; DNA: TGTGCCAGCAGCTCACGGAATGAGGAAAAACTGTTTTTT; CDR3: CASSSRNEEKLFF
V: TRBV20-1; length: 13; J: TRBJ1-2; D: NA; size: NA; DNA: TGCAGTGCTGACCTGAGGGGGTACTATGGCTACACCTTC; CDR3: CSADLRGYYGYTF
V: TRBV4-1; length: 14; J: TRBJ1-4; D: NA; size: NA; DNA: TGCGCCAGCAGCAGGACAGCTCCAAATGAAAAACTGTTTTTT; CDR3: CASSRTAPNEKLFF
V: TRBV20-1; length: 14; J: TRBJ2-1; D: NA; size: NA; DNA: TGCAGTGCTGGGTTACGGGGGCGGTCGGATGAGCAGTTCTTC; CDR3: CSAGLRGRSDEQFF
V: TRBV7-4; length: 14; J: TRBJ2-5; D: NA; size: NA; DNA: TGTGCCAGCAGCTTAGTCTTCGGACCGGAGACCCAGTACTTC; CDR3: CASSLVFGPETQYF
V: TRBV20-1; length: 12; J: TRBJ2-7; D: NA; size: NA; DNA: TGCAGTGGGACAGTAGTCTCCTACGAGCAGTACTTC; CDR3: CSGTVVSYEQYF
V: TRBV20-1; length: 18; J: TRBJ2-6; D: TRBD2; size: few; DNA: TGCAGTGCTACAGGGCTAGCGGGGGTACTCTCTGGGGCCAACGTCCTGACTTTC; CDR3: CSATGLAGVLSGANVLTF
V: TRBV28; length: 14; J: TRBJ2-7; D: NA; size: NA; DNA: TGTGCCAGCACCTCCCCAGGGGCGTTTGGAGAGCAGTACTTC; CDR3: CASTSPGAFGEQYF
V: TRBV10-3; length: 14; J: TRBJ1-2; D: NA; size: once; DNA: TGTGCCATACAGTCCTCCTTGCTCGGGTCTGGCTACACCTTC; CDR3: CAIQSSLLGSGYTF
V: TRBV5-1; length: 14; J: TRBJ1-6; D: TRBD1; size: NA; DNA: TGCGCCAGCAGCCCGGGACAGAATAATTCACCCCTCCACTTT; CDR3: CASSPGQNNSPLHF
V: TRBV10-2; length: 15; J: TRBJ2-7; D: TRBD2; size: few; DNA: TGCGCCAGCAGTGAAGGACTAGCGGAGCCCTACGAGCAGTACTTC; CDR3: CASSEGLAEPYEQYF